The TCR beta chain under discussion was sequenced for a study of chemoradiotherapy in HPV16-positive cancers. Using immunoSEQ multiplex PCR, the repertoire was profiled, and TCRdb retains in-frame clones only, with some absent. The profile shows about 15,000 clones, just over 90% of them singletons. Germline V gene sequence: CDR1 MNHNY, CDR2 SVGAGI (reference sequence). This CDR3 is built from 16 residues. V shed 2 bases, J shed 4 bases, and the junction held 6 bases outside the gene matches. This chain uses TRBV6-6 with TRBJ2-2; the match to TRBD1 covers 8 bases. Sequenced here: blood, sampled from a patient who underwent chemoradiotherapy. This receptor was identified in a human donor with HPV-associated anogenital cancer. The DNA of the CDR3 is TGTGCCAGCAGTTACCGCAGGGGGCAGGGCACCGGGGAGCTGTTTTTT. Translating gives CASSYRRGQGTGELFF.